Listed here are 27 T cell receptor beta chains from one sample, sequenced in a study of T cell clones after liver transplantation. Profiling relied on immunoSEQ multiplex PCR, and the TCRdb table lists in-frame clones only, not all of them. Here the sample spans over 55,000 clones, 70% being singletons. The input for sequencing was CD4+ T cells from blood, taken at the roughly 15-month timepoint. The origin of the receptors is a human patient who received a liver transplant. Certain T cells may be donor cells from the graft.

The chain carries TRBV5-1 and TRBJ2-7, with D possibly TRBD2 on 5 matching bases. Germline-derived CDR1 and CDR2 are SGHRS and YFSETQ. This CDR3 has 13 residues. Trimming took off 0 bases at V and 5 bases at J, with 9 bases between the two ends. The CDR3 protein is CASSLAVGNEQYF. CDR3 DNA sequence: TGCGCCAGCAGCTTGGCCGTCGGGAACGAGCAGTACTTC.

This clone was observed a single time. The chain combines TRBV11-2 with TRBJ1-3, with D perhaps TRBD1 (5 bases). The ends were cut back, 2 bases at V and 3 bases at J, with 14 bases in the middle. The germline CDR1 and CDR2 sequences are SGHAT and FQNNGV. The CDR3 covers 16 residues. CDR3 residues: CASSLLRGRNGNTIYF. The CDR3 nucleotides are TGTGCCAGCAGCTTATTGCGGGGACGTAATGGAAACACCATATATTTT. Full variable domain (missing parts from reference TRBV11-2 and TRBJ1-3): EAGVAQSPRYKIIEKRQSVAFWCNPISGHATLYWYQQILGQGPKLLIQFQNNGVVDDSQLPKDRFSAERLKGVDSTLKIQPAKLEDSAVYLCASSLLRGRNGNTIYFGEGSWLTVV.

This chain connects TRBV6-6 to TRBJ2-7; D call uncertain. V was cut by 2 bases and J by 2 bases, with 10 bases left in between. Germline values: CDR1 MNHNY, CDR2 SVGAGI (reference sequence). The CDR3 contains 14 residues. CDR3 residues: CASSYGQVAYEQYF. CDR3 bases: TGTGCCAGCAGTTACGGCCAGGTCGCCTACGAGCAGTACTTC.

The chain combines TRBV7-2 with TRBJ1-2; 7 nucleotides align to TRBD1. V lost 5 bases to trimming and J lost 4 bases; unmatched junction nucleotides: 7. The germline V gene encodes CDR1 SGHTA and CDR2 FQGNSA. CDR3 length equals 14 residues. In nucleotides, the CDR3 is TGTGCCAGCAGCCCGGACAGGCGGACCTATGGCTACACCTTC. The encoded protein is CASSPDRRTYGYTF.

The rearrangement joins TRBV2 to TRBJ2-2; 8 nucleotides agree with TRBD1. The V gene's germline CDR1 is SNHLY and CDR2 FYNNEI. V shed 5 bases and J 0 bases; nucleotides not matched to a gene: 2. The CDR3 is made up of 15 amino acids. This chain's CDR3 is CASSSDRANTGELFF. In nucleotides, the CDR3 is TGTGCCAGCAGTTCGGACAGGGCGAACACCGGGGAGCTGTTTTTT.

The V gene is TRBV6-1, the J gene TRBJ2-3, with 8 nucleotides matching TRBD1. The V gene's germline CDR1 is MNHNS and CDR2 SASEGT. With 4 bases clipped from V and 2 bases from J, the junction kept 2 bases outside the gene matches. The CDR3 runs 14 residues. Here the CDR3 DNA reads TGTGCCAGCAGTGCAGGGGGCCCCACAGATACGCAGTATTTT. The encoded protein is CASSAGGPTDTQYF.

This sequence joins TRBV6-5 and TRBJ2-3; D gene ambiguous. Trimming took off 5 bases at V and 4 bases at J, with 7 bases between the two ends. Germline V gene lookup returns CDR1 MNHEY and CDR2 SVGAGI. This CDR3 region has 12 residues. The CDR3 region has the DNA TGTGCCAGCAGTCCTACTTCAGATACGCAGTATTTT. Translated: CASSPTSDTQYF.

The V gene is TRBV2, the J gene TRBJ2-3; perhaps TRBD1 as D (5 bases). CDR1 and CDR2 (germline): SNHLY, FYNNEI. V lost 4 bases to trimming and J lost 7 bases, with 21 bases between them. This CDR3 has 16 amino acids. CDR3 bases: TGTGCCAGCAGTGTGCGAAGGGCAGGGCAACCCTATACGCAGTATTTT. Translating it yields CASSVRRAGQPYTQYF.

The CDR3: CASSQSGSNTGELFF. The CDR3 DNA follows: TGCGCCAGCAGCCAATCAGGGTCAAACACCGGGGAGCTGTTTTTT. The chain carries TRBV4-3 and TRBJ2-2, with a possible D match to TRBD1 (5 bases). Trimming took off 2 bases at V and 2 bases at J, with 9 bases between the two ends. Germline-derived CDR1 and CDR2 are LGHNA and YSLEER. The CDR3 consists of 15 residues.

The rearrangement joins TRBV23-1 to TRBJ1-4; D remains unclear. Being an ORF, TRBV23-1 has a function that is uncertain. Trimming took off 3 bases at V and 8 bases at J, with 4 bases between the two ends. The CDR3 sequence is 11 residues long. The CDR3 nucleotides read TGCGCCAGCAGTCATGCCGAAAAACTGTTTTTT. Its translation: CASSHAEKLFF.

This clone was observed a handful of times. The chain's CDR3 is CASSYSASGGYNEQFF. As DNA, the CDR3 is TGTGCCAGCAGTTACTCCGCTAGCGGGGGGTACAATGAGCAGTTCTTC. The chain recombines TRBV6-5 with TRBJ2-1; 11 bases are shared with TRBD2. V was pared by 0 bases and J by 4 bases, with 2 bases of the junction left unmatched. This CDR3 spans 16 amino acids. The germline V gene encodes CDR1 MNHEY and CDR2 SVGAGI.

The chain uses TRBV5-6 and TRBJ1-2; D possibly corresponds to TRBD1 (6 bases). From germline, CDR1 is SGHDT and CDR2 YYEEEE. V lost 4 bases and J lost 8, with 15 bases in between. The CDR3 totals 13 residues. For the CDR3, the DNA is TGTGCCAGCAGCCAGGGGTCCTCGGGAGGCTACACCTTC. Its protein product is CASSQGSSGGYTF.

This clone was counted between two and nine times. The rearrangement links TRBV30 to TRBJ1-2; the D is unclear. Trimming took 2 bases from V and 7 from J, leaving 11 bases between them. This CDR3 spans 12 amino acids. CDR1 and CDR2 (germline): GTSNPN, SVGIG (reference sequence). The CDR3 DNA reads TGTGCCTGGAGTTTCGGGGATCGTGGCTACACCTTC. This codes for CAWSFGDRGYTF.

This rearrangement joins TRBV28 to TRBJ2-7; D may be TRBD1 (5 bases). The CDR3 sequence is 12 residues long. V gave up 5 bases and J gave up 4 bases, with 9 bases separating them. Germline CDR1 reads MDHEN; CDR2 reads SYDVKM. This chain's CDR3 is CASSLNRYEQYF. CDR3 DNA: TGTGCCAGCAGTCTCAACAGGTACGAGCAGTACTTC. Supplemented by reference TRBV28 and TRBJ2-7, the full variable domain reads DVKVTQSSRYLVKRTGEKVFLECVQDMDHENMFWYRQDPGLGLRLIYFSYDVKMKEKGDIPEGYSVSREKKERFSLILESASTNQTSMYLCASSLNRYEQYFGPGTRLTVT.

V usage is TRBV4-1 and J usage is TRBJ1-4, with a weak D call TRBD1 (5 bases). The CDR3 has 16 amino acids. V lost 3 bases and J lost 4, with 15 bases in between. The germline V gene has CDR1 MGHRA and CDR2 YSYEKL. CDR3 sequence: CASSQGWGGINEKLFF. The CDR3 nucleotides are TGCGCCAGCAGCCAGGGATGGGGGGGGATTAATGAAAAACTGTTTTTT.

This chain joins TRBV13 and TRBJ1-2; D is perhaps TRBD1 (6 bases). Germline CDR1 reads PRHDT; CDR2 reads FYEKMQ (reference sequence). The CDR3 extends over 15 amino acids. Trimming removed 5 bases from V and 4 bases from J, with 17 bases in between. CDR3 residues: CASSAPSQGTYGYTF. CDR3 sequence (DNA): TGTGCCAGCAGCGCCCCCTCCCAGGGGACCTATGGCTACACCTTC.

The chain couples TRBV28 to TRBJ1-5; D unresolved. Germline loops: CDR1 MDHEN, CDR2 SYDVKM. The CDR3 totals 18 residues. The V and J ends lost 1 base and 2 bases respectively, with 18 bases between them. The DNA of the CDR3 is TGTGCCAGCAGTTTATATGGGGTCTTAAGTCAAGGCAATCAGCCCCAGCATTTT. Its translation is CASSLYGVLSQGNQPQHF.

This chain joins TRBV10-2 and TRBJ2-1; 7 bases fit TRBD2. Germline CDR1 WSHSY, CDR2 SAAADI. The V and J ends lost 7 bases and 10 bases, in that order; junction bases with no gene match: 16. The CDR3 runs to 15 residues. CDR3 nucleotides: TGCGCCAGCATGAGCGGGACTACCGGGGTTCGCGAGCAGTTCTTC. It specifies CASMSGTTGVREQFF.

The chain employs TRBV15 and TRBJ1-1; no firm D call. The germline V gene encodes CDR1 LNHNV and CDR2 YYDKDF (reference sequence). The germline V and J ends were trimmed by 3 bases and 0 bases, with 5 bases remaining between them. The CDR3 sequence is 13 residues long. This chain's CDR3 is CATSSPLNTEAFF. The DNA for the CDR3 is TGTGCCACCAGCAGTCCCCTGAACACTGAAGCTTTCTTT.

V gene TRBV5-1 combines with J gene TRBJ2-1; D could derive from TRBD1 or TRBD2 (5 bases each). This CDR3 is 13 amino acids long. CDR1 and CDR2 (germline): SGHRS, YFSETQ. Trimming removed 5 bases from V and 7 bases from J, with 13 bases in between. Here the CDR3 DNA reads TGCGCCAGCAGTTTCGGGGCAGTTAATGAGCAGTTCTTC. Amino acid sequence: CASSFGAVNEQFF.

To note about this clone: At one of its ends the junction is not consistent with the germline gene, which may arise from a read error. The rearrangement links TRBV6-5 to TRBJ1-2; D is unclear. The CDR3 length is 16 residues. The germline gives CDR1 MNHEY, CDR2 SVGAGI. CDR3 amino acids: CASSYSPAHQDYDYTF. The CDR3 DNA follows: TGTGCCAGCAGTTACTCTCCTGCCCATCAGGACTATGACTACACCTTC.

This clone was counted a few times. V usage is TRBV11-3 and J usage is TRBJ1-1; D gene uncertain. The CDR3 is 17 amino acids. Trimming pared 5 bases from V and 0 bases from J, leaving 19 bases between. Germline loops: CDR1 SGHNT, CDR2 YENEEA. DNA for the CDR3: TGTGCCAGCAGCGCGAGCTTTCTTGGGTCCTTGAACACTGAAGCTTTCTTT. Its translation is CASSASFLGSLNTEAFF.

V gene TRBV7-2 combines with J gene TRBJ1-2; D not resolved. The ends were cut back, 1 base at V and 2 bases at J, with 8 bases in the middle. Germline V gives CDR1 SGHTA, CDR2 FQGNSA. This CDR3 has 14 residues. CDR3 DNA sequence: TGTGCCAGCAGCTTAGGAAACAGAAACTATGGCTACACCTTC. Translating gives CASSLGNRNYGYTF.

This chain joins TRBV4-2 and TRBJ2-1, with 7 bases fitting TRBD1. V lost 0 bases to trimming and J lost 2 bases; unmatched junction nucleotides: 4. This CDR3 has 16 residues. CDR1 LGHNA and CDR2 YNFKEQ come from the germline V gene. The CDR3 loop reads CASSQDRQGAYNEQFF. CDR3 DNA: TGTGCCAGCAGCCAAGATAGACAGGGAGCCTACAATGAGCAGTTCTTC.

This clone came up once. The chain uses TRBV7-2 and TRBJ2-2, with no clear D. V was cut by 2 bases and J by 3 bases, with 10 bases left in between. Germline CDR1 and CDR2: SGHTA and FQGNSA. CDR3 length: 15 amino acids. The CDR3 loop reads CASSLSIQHTGELFF. CDR3 DNA: TGTGCCAGCAGCTTATCTATTCAACACACCGGGGAGCTGTTTTTT.

The V and J genes are TRBV5-1 and TRBJ1-1; 7 bases are shared with TRBD1. V was pared by 0 bases and J by 3 bases, with 5 bases of the junction left unmatched. There are 15 residues in the CDR3. Per germline, CDR1 SGHRS and CDR2 YFSETQ. The CDR3 loop reads CASSLEDRPDTEAFF. CDR3 sequence (DNA): TGCGCCAGCAGCTTGGAGGACAGGCCGGACACTGAAGCTTTCTTT.

The chain couples TRBV30 to TRBJ2-2; D assignment may be TRBD1 or TRBD2 (6 bases each). Germline V lookup: CDR1 GTSNPN, CDR2 SVGIG (reference sequence). This CDR3 spans 15 amino acids. Trimming removed 3 bases from V and 0 bases from J, with 11 bases in between. CDR3 nucleotide sequence: TGTGCCTGGAGCAAGGGGGGATCGAACACCGGGGAGCTGTTTTTT. As protein: CAWSKGGSNTGELFF.